Each of the 27 T cell receptor beta chains below was sequenced from the same sample in a study of cytomegalovirus exposure and HLA in healthy donors. Primers: 60 Vbeta forward and 13 Jbeta reverse. The data were produced by immunoSEQ multiplex PCR, yet TCRdb's version contains in-frame clones alone and is incomplete. The table has roughly 130,000 clones, around 72% seen once; the top ten hold around 2%. Sequencing was performed on PBMCs. The receptor source for this set is a woman aged 40 to 55 in good health and CMV-seronegative.

The chain employs TRBV2 and TRBJ2-2; D is unresolved. Looked up from germline, CDR1 is SNHLY and CDR2 is FYNNEI. This CDR3 region has 14 residues. The ends were cut back, 8 bases at V and 0 bases at J, with 10 bases in the middle. In DNA, the CDR3 is TGTGCCAGCTCCCGTCCCGCGAACACCGGGGAGCTGTTTTTT. Residues: CASSRPANTGELFF.

The rearrangement links TRBV7-3 to TRBJ1-1, with 7 positions matching TRBD1. Germline CDR1 SGHTA, CDR2 FQGTGA. The length of the CDR3 is 13 residues. V was clipped by 4 bases and J by 5 bases; unmatched bases: 4. Written as DNA, the CDR3 is TGTGCCAGCAGCTCCCAACAGGGGACTGAAGCTTTCTTT. It specifies CASSSQQGTEAFF.

The chain recombines TRBV5-4 with TRBJ1-1; the D is unclear. The CDR3 spans 13 residues. Trimming removed 4 bases from V and 1 base from J, with 8 bases in between. Germline-derived CDR1 and CDR2 are SGHNT and YYREEE (reference sequence). CDR3 region: CASSPRSNTEAFF. The CDR3 DNA sequence: TGTGCCAGCAGCCCCCGTTCGAACACTGAAGCTTTCTTT.

V usage is TRBV7-8 and J usage is TRBJ2-7; 13 bases match TRBD2. Germline-derived CDR1 and CDR2 are SGHVS and FQNEAQ. After removal of 4 bases from V and 5 bases from J, the junction contained 2 bases not matched to a gene. The CDR3 extends over 14 amino acids. CDR3 amino acids: CASSWTSGGHEQYF. Written as DNA, the CDR3 is TGTGCCAGCAGCTGGACTAGCGGGGGCCACGAGCAGTACTTC.

Remarks on this clone: The same CDR3 is also encoded by other DNA sequences in this sample. The chain has TRBV27 and TRBJ1-1, with 8 bases that match TRBD1. The germline V gene encodes CDR1 MNHEY and CDR2 SMNVEV (reference sequence). CDR3 length: 14 residues. Trimming cost V 2 bases and J 4 bases; bases outside gene matches: 3. This CDR3 is CASSLQGAGTEAFF. CDR3 DNA: TGTGCCAGCAGTTTACAGGGGGCTGGCACTGAAGCTTTCTTT.

The chain is built from TRBV18 and TRBJ2-5, with D possibly being TRBD1 (5 bases). Trimming stripped 2 bases from V and 1 base from J, with 8 bases between. CDR1 KGHSH and CDR2 LQKENI come from the germline V gene. The CDR3 has 14 residues. CDR3 sequence reads: CASSPSRVQETQYF. CDR3 DNA sequence: TGTGCCAGCTCACCAAGCAGGGTCCAAGAGACCCAGTACTTC.

The chain combines TRBV18 with TRBJ1-1; D is undetermined. Deletions cut 0 bases from V and 0 bases from J, with 11 bases between. CDR1 is KGHSH and CDR2 is LQKENI in the germline V gene. The CDR3 totals 16 residues. CDR3 amino acids: CASSPPSRGVNTEAFF. The DNA for the CDR3 is TGTGCCAGCTCACCACCATCGCGCGGGGTGAACACTGAAGCTTTCTTT.

The CDR3 nucleotides are TGCGCCAGCAGTGACCCGAGAGCTAACACTGAAGCTTTCTTT. It specifies CASSDPRANTEAFF. The rearrangement joins TRBV10-2 to TRBJ1-1; D is unclear. Germline CDR1 and CDR2: WSHSY and SAAADI. The CDR3 is 14 amino acids. V lost 3 bases to trimming and J lost 2 bases, with 10 bases between them.

This clone has more than one count but fewer than ten. CDR3 in DNA: TGTGCCAGCAGTTCGTTAGGGGCGGATGAGCAGTTCTTC. This translates into CASSSLGADEQFF. This rearrangement joins TRBV6-5 to TRBJ2-1, with a possible D match to TRBD1 (5 bases). The length of the CDR3 is 13 residues. In germline, CDR1 is MNHEY, CDR2 SVGAGI. Trimming stripped 4 bases from V and 8 bases from J, with 12 bases between.

The chain combines TRBV19 with TRBJ2-7, with TRBD1 identical over 9 bases. The CDR3 has 16 amino acids. Germline trimming cut 0 bases from V and 1 base from J; bases unmatched to any gene: 4. Germline V gives CDR1 LNHDA, CDR2 SQIVND (reference sequence). The CDR3: CASSIDGTGQSYEQYF. DNA of the CDR3: TGTGCCAGTAGTATAGATGGGACAGGGCAATCCTACGAGCAGTACTTC. The whole variable domain, filled in from reference TRBV19 and TRBJ2-7, reads DGGITQSPKYLFRKEGQNVTLSCEQNLNHDAMYWYRQDPGQGLRLIYYSQIVNDFQKGDIAEGYSVSREKKESFPLTVTSAQKNPTAFYLCASSIDGTGQSYEQYFGPGTRLTVT.

V usage is TRBV10-3 and J usage is TRBJ1-1; perhaps TRBD1 as D (6 bases). This CDR3 is built from 15 residues. The V gene lost 3 bases and the J gene lost 4 bases, with 15 bases spanning the gap. Germline V lookup: CDR1 ENHRY, CDR2 SYGVKD. CDR3 protein: CAISDVGGRTTEAFF. The DNA of the CDR3 is TGTGCCATCAGTGACGTGGGGGGGCGGACCACTGAAGCTTTCTTT.

The table lists this clone with a count of one. V is TRBV6-6 and J is TRBJ1-6; D might be TRBD1 (5 bases). Germline lookup yields CDR1 MNHNY and CDR2 SVGAGI (reference sequence). The CDR3 sequence is 14 residues long. V was clipped by 2 bases and J by 7 bases, with 9 bases between them. CDR3 in amino acids: CASSYGGNNSPLHF. The CDR3 DNA sequence: TGTGCCAGCAGTTACGGGGGGAACAATTCACCCCTCCACTTT.

As regards this clone: The germline gene is not matched at one end of the junction; a read error may be the cause. V gene TRBV2 combines with J gene TRBJ1-1, with D possibly TRBD1 on 6 matching bases. CDR1 is SNHLY and CDR2 is FYNNEI in the germline V gene. CDR3 length equals 13 residues. CDR3 amino acids: CASSDLGDTEAFF. The CDR3 DNA reads TGTGCCAGCAGTGACTTAGGGGACACCGAAGCTTTCTTT.

This clone was counted between two and nine times. The chain carries TRBV11-2 and TRBJ1-4; D is unresolved. The CDR3 is 14 amino acids. Trimming stripped 2 bases from V and 0 bases from J, with 4 bases between. Germline lookup yields CDR1 SGHAT and CDR2 FQNNGV. CDR3 amino acids: CASSLRATNEKLFF. CDR3 sequence (DNA): TGTGCCAGCAGCTTAAGAGCAACTAATGAAAAACTGTTTTTT.

The chain links TRBV29-1 to TRBJ2-3; a possible D gene is TRBD2 (6 bases). The germline gives CDR1 SQVTM, CDR2 ANQGSEA. Trimming left V 3 bases short and J 8 bases short, with 18 bases between. The CDR3 consists of 14 residues. DNA for the CDR3: TGCAGCGTTGATTTGGGACTCCTATTTGGTACGCAGTATTTT. Amino acids: CSVDLGLLFGTQYF.

The chain uses TRBV6-5 and TRBJ1-6, with 8 bases fitting TRBD1. This CDR3 is 14 amino acids long. V lost 2 bases to trimming and J lost 10 bases; unmatched junction nucleotides: 4. Germline assignment: CDR1 MNHEY and CDR2 SVGAGI. The CDR3 reads CASSYRDRTSPLHF. The DNA for the CDR3 is TGTGCCAGCAGTTACAGGGACAGGACCTCACCCCTCCACTTT.

The chain uses TRBV28 and TRBJ2-3; D is unresolved. V lost 2 bases and J 3 bases, leaving 9 bases between the germline ends. Germline V gene lookup returns CDR1 MDHEN and CDR2 SYDVKM. This CDR3 contains 14 residues. Here the CDR3 DNA reads TGTGCCAGCAGTTTAGGTCAGGTGACAGATACGCAGTATTTT. This gives the protein CASSLGQVTDTQYF.

The chain links TRBV9 to TRBJ2-7, with TRBD1 matching over 9 bases. Germline V lookup: CDR1 SGDLS, CDR2 YYNGEE. There are 14 residues in the CDR3. V shed 1 base and J 6 bases; nucleotides not matched to a gene: 5. The CDR3 DNA is TGTGCCAGCAGCGTACTCGGGGACAGGGCCGAGCAGTACTTC. Protein: CASSVLGDRAEQYF.

This chain uses TRBV2 with TRBJ1-1, with D possibly being TRBD1 (6 bases). The CDR3 covers 17 residues. V lost 6 bases and J 3 bases, leaving 23 bases between the germline ends. Looked up from germline, CDR1 is SNHLY and CDR2 is FYNNEI. The DNA of the CDR3 is TGTGCCAGCAGGGCAAAATGGCAGGGGTGGAAGGACACTGAAGCTTTCTTT. It specifies CASRAKWQGWKDTEAFF.

The J gene is TRBJ1-1, the V gene TRBV30; a weak D match, TRBD1 (6 bases). Trimming stripped 5 bases from V and 3 bases from J, with 13 bases between. Germline CDR1 and CDR2: GTSNPN and SVGIG (reference sequence). This CDR3 contains 13 residues. CDR3 nucleotides: TGTGCCTGGGGGGGGGCTGGGGACACTGAAGCTTTCTTT. Residues: CAWGGAGDTEAFF. The full variable domain, its missing parts supplied by reference TRBV30 and TRBJ1-1, is SQTIHQWPATLVQPVGSPLSLECTVEGTSNPNLYWYRQAAGRGLQLLFYSVGIGQISSEVPQNLSASRPQDRQFILSSKKLLLSDSGFYLCAWGGAGDTEAFFGQGTRLTVV.

Comments on this clone: The germline gene is not matched at one end of the junction; a read error may be the cause. The V call is TRBV10-1, the J call TRBJ2-4; TRBD2 matches 12 bases. The CDR3 runs to 17 residues. CDR1 is WNHNN and CDR2 is SYGVQD in the germline V gene (reference sequence). The CDR3: CASSGLAGDEAKNSQYF. In DNA, the CDR3 is TGCGCCAGCAGTGGACTAGCGGGGGATGAGGCCAAAAACAGTCAGTACTTC.

This sequence joins TRBV15 and TRBJ2-5, with no clear D. The J call is in doubt because the DNA end fits TRBJ2-7 better. The length of the CDR3 is 15 residues. Germline CDR1 is LNHNV and CDR2 is YYDKDF (reference sequence). CDR3 sequence: CATSREPISGDEQYF. The CDR3 DNA is TGTGCCACCAGCAGAGAGCCGATCTCAGGCGACGAGCAGTACTTC.

This clone occurred once. The rearrangement joins TRBV7-9 to TRBJ2-7; maybe TRBD2 (6 bases). The CDR3 runs to 15 residues. Germline V lookup: CDR1 SEHNR, CDR2 FQNEAQ (reference sequence). Trimming cost V 3 bases and J 0 bases, with 12 bases left between them. CDR3 loop: CASSFGGASSYEQYF. The CDR3 nucleotides are TGTGCCAGCAGCTTCGGCGGGGCCAGCTCCTACGAGCAGTACTTC.

The rearrangement uses TRBV18 and TRBJ2-7; tentative D call: TRBD1 (6 bases). CDR1 and CDR2 (germline): KGHSH, LQKENI. The CDR3 runs 12 residues. The germline V and J ends were trimmed by 3 bases and 4 bases, with 7 bases remaining between them. CDR3 amino acids: CASSPDRYEQYF. The CDR3 DNA is TGTGCCAGCTCACCCGACAGGTACGAGCAGTACTTC.

The gene calls are TRBV19 and TRBJ1-4; no firm D call. Germline-derived CDR1 and CDR2 are LNHDA and SQIVND (reference sequence). This CDR3 contains 14 residues. Trimming took off 1 base at V and 6 bases at J, with 9 bases between the two ends. The DNA of the CDR3 is TGTGCCAGTAGTATAGGTTGGACTGATGAAAAACTGTTTTTT. This encodes CASSIGWTDEKLFF.

Comment on this clone: One end of the junction is discordant with germline, which a read error may explain. The chain is built from TRBV7-8 and TRBJ2-4; TRBD1 matches at 10 bases. The CDR3 runs 15 residues. Germline assignment: CDR1 SGHVS and CDR2 FQNEAQ. The CDR3 nucleotides are TGTGCCAGCACCGAAGTTGGGACAGGGGAAAACAGTCAGTACTTC. It specifies CASTEVGTGENSQYF.

V is TRBV14 and J is TRBJ1-2, with 9 bases that match TRBD1. The CDR3 sequence is 17 residues long. Germline V gene data show CDR1 as SGHDN and CDR2 as FVKESK. The V and J ends lost 2 bases and 4 bases, in that order; junction bases with no gene match: 11. In nucleotides, the CDR3 is TGTGCCAGCAGCCAATCTTTGATGGGACAGGGTATCTATGGCTACACCTTC. It is translated as CASSQSLMGQGIYGYTF. Full variable domain (outside the CDR3, taken from reference TRBV14 and TRBJ1-2): EAGVTQFPSHSVIEKGQTVTLRCDPISGHDNLYWYRRVMGKEIKFLLHFVKESKQDESGMPNNRFLAERTGGTYSTLKVQPAELEDSGVYFCASSQSLMGQGIYGYTFGSGTRLTVV.